What follows describes a single T cell receptor beta chain. Its antigen is as yet unknown. The source of the sample is a study of cytomegalovirus exposure and HLA in healthy donors. The primer mix had 60 Vbeta and 13 Jbeta primers. TCRdb's copy holds only in-frame clones and misses some; the assay was immunoSEQ multiplex PCR. In the table there are some 130,000 clones, 75% to 85% of which are singletons. Points from the study as a whole: Cytomegalovirus-associated status was assigned to about 180 TCR beta chains. Fewer N-insertions than the roughly 670-donor mean were reportedly shown by an Asian-associated ancestry cluster in a later analysis.

The CDR3 length is 13 residues. Germline CDR1 and CDR2: MDHEN and SYDVKM. V was pared by 5 bases and J by 4 bases, with 3 bases of the junction left unmatched. The source of this sequence is a man aged 25-45 years in good health and CMV-seronegative. Sequenced: PBMCs. The gene calls are TRBV28 and TRBJ1-2; 8 positions agree with TRBD1. Here the CDR3 DNA reads TGTGCCAGCAGTGGACAGGGAAGCTATGGCTACACCTTC. It specifies CASSGQGSYGYTF.